The 18 T cell receptor beta chains reported below all come from one sample, sequenced in a study of T cells after yellow fever vaccination. TCRdb used MiXCR to reprocess the 5' RACE reads, holding one entry per CDR3 protein. The sample consists of around 530,000 distinct CDR3 sequences, around a sixth of them appearing once. Source: PBMCs, taken 4 to 5 days after the first yellow fever vaccination. The receptors stem from a man aged 18 to 30 who received the YFV17D yellow fever vaccine.

This clonotype occurred a few times. The chain couples TRBV4-2 to TRBJ2-2; D remains ambiguous. CDR1 is LGHNA, CDR2 YNFKEQ, per germline. Trimming stripped 0 bases from V and 6 bases from J, with 14 bases between. CDR3 size: 16 residues. The CDR3 loop reads CASSQDQSGSAGELFF. DNA of the CDR3: TGTGCCAGCAGCCAAGATCAGTCGGGTTCGGCCGGGGAGCTGTTTTTT.

The genes are TRBV5-1 and TRBJ2-1; TRBD2 matches at 9 bases. Germline assignment: CDR1 SGHRS and CDR2 YFSETQ. The length of the CDR3 is 15 residues. Losses at the gene ends were 4 bases for V and 0 bases for J; bases not matched to a gene: 2. Here the CDR3 reads CASSGRGGSYNEQFF. The CDR3 DNA reads TGCGCCAGCAGCGGGCGGGGGGGCTCCTACAATGAGCAGTTCTTC.

This clonotype was counted between two and nine times. This chain's CDR3 is CASSENIWGYEQYV. CDR3 DNA sequence: TGTGCCAGCAGTGAAAACATCTGGGGCTACGAGCAGTACGTC. This chain uses TRBV6-1 with TRBJ2-7; unclear D gene. Germline V CDR1 and CDR2: MNHNS, SASEGT. The CDR3 sequence is 14 residues long. V was trimmed by 2 bases and J by 3 bases, leaving 11 bases between them.

Many counts were recorded for this clonotype. This chain connects TRBV5-1 to TRBJ1-1; 7 bases fit TRBD1. The CDR3 covers 14 residues. CDR1 and CDR2 from the germline V gene are SGHRS and YFSETQ. V was clipped by 4 bases and J by 4 bases; unmatched bases: 7. The CDR3 protein is CASSQGVGPTEAFF. In DNA form, the CDR3 reads TGCGCCAGCAGCCAGGGGGTCGGGCCCACTGAAGCTTTCTTT.

This chain joins TRBV7-2 and TRBJ2-1; D is ambiguous. There are 15 residues in the CDR3. V shed 5 bases and J shed 0 bases, with 11 bases lying between them. Germline V lookup: CDR1 SGHTA, CDR2 FQGNSA. CDR3 loop: CASSQDLYSYNEQFF. The CDR3 coding sequence is TGTGCCAGCAGCCAGGACCTCTACTCCTACAATGAGCAGTTCTTC. The whole variable domain, remainder taken from reference TRBV7-2 and TRBJ2-1, is GAGVSQSPSNKVTEKGKDVELRCDPISGHTALYWYRQSLGQGLEFLIYFQGNSAPDKSGLPSDRFSAERTGGSVSTLTIQRTQQEDSAVYLCASSQDLYSYNEQFFGPGTRLTVL.

J is TRBJ1-1 and V is TRBV24-1; possible D gene TRBD1, 5 bases. Germline CDR1 and CDR2: KGHDR and SFDVKD. The CDR3 extends over 14 amino acids. V shed 7 bases and J shed 1 base, with 12 bases lying between them. CDR3 loop: CATRGQGRNTEAFF. CDR3 coding DNA: TGTGCCACCAGAGGCCAGGGACGGAACACTGAAGCTTTCTTT.

The J gene is TRBJ2-1, the V gene TRBV20-1, with D perhaps given as TRBD1 or TRBD2 (5 bases each). This CDR3 has 14 amino acids. V lost 2 bases and J 9 bases, leaving 17 bases between the germline ends. Germline CDR1 is DFQATT and CDR2 is SNEGSKA (reference sequence). CDR3 coding DNA: TGCAGTGCTAGATGGGGGAAGGGTATCGGTGAGCAGTTCTTC. This codes for CSARWGKGIGEQFF.

This clonotype came up many times. V and J are TRBV5-4 and TRBJ2-4; no reliable D call. V lost 2 bases, J lost 4 bases, and 4 bases lay in between. Germline V CDR1 and CDR2: SGHNT, YYREEE (reference sequence). The CDR3 loop spans 12 amino acids. The CDR3 is CASSLGKNIQYF. In nucleotides, the CDR3 is TGTGCCAGCAGCTTAGGTAAAAACATTCAGTACTTC.

This clonotype was found once. This may stem from a read error, because a much larger clone lies one nucleotide away. The V gene is TRBV2, the J gene TRBJ2-3, with D perhaps assigned TRBD1 or TRBD2 (6 bases each). From germline, CDR1 is SNHLY and CDR2 FYNNEI. V gave up 6 bases and J gave up 5 bases, with 12 bases separating them. The CDR3 has 13 residues. CDR3 protein: CASSRGPKDTQYF. CDR3 nucleotide sequence: TGTGCCAGCAGCCGGGGGCCCAAAGATACGCAGTATTTT.

Only a few counts were recorded for this clonotype. This chain links TRBV5-1 with TRBJ2-5; TRBD2 aligns across 13 bases. The germline V gene encodes CDR1 SGHRS and CDR2 YFSETQ. V dropped 4 bases and J dropped 5; count of bases not matched to a gene: 8. CDR3 size: 16 residues. The CDR3 protein is CASSLLTSGGDETQYF. Here the CDR3 DNA reads TGCGCCAGCAGCCTTTTAACTAGCGGGGGGGATGAGACCCAGTACTTC.

The chain carries TRBV5-1 and TRBJ2-3; 9 bases fit TRBD1. V gave up 4 bases and J gave up 0 bases; unmatched junction bases: 6. CDR3 length equals 16 residues. CDR1 is SGHRS and CDR2 is YFSETQ in the germline V gene. CDR3 residues: CASSALQGASTDTQYF. The CDR3 DNA reads TGCGCCAGCAGCGCCTTACAGGGGGCGAGCACAGATACGCAGTATTTT.

This clonotype was detected only a few times. V gene TRBV7-8 combines with J gene TRBJ2-7; D is possibly TRBD1 (5 bases). This CDR3 is 13 amino acids long. Germline CDR1 reads SGHVS; CDR2 reads FQNEAQ. Trimming cost V 2 bases and J 7 bases, with 12 bases left between them. CDR3 in amino acids: CASSLQGLREQYF. The CDR3 bases are TGTGCCAGCAGCTTACAGGGTTTGAGGGAGCAGTACTTC.

The rearrangement joins TRBV30 to TRBJ2-7; TRBD1 aligns across 8 bases. CDR3 length: 11 amino acids. Germline V gene data show CDR1 as GTSNPN and CDR2 as SVGIG (reference sequence). The junction had 3 bases not matched to a gene; V was cut back by 7 bases and J by 4 bases. The CDR3 reads CASGQVYEQYF. In DNA, the CDR3 is TGTGCCTCGGGACAGGTATACGAGCAGTACTTC. The entire variable domain, with the rest obtained from reference TRBV30 and TRBJ2-7, is as follows: SQTIHQWPATLVQPVGSPLSLECTVEGTSNPNLYWYRQAAGRGLQLLFYSVGIGQISSEVPQNLSASRPQDRQFILSSKKLLLSDSGFYLCASGQVYEQYFGPGTRLTVT.

In its sample, this clonotype was seen a few times. This chain connects TRBV29-1 to TRBJ1-2; 10 nucleotides line up with TRBD1. Trimming took 6 bases from V and 1 from J; bases not matched to a gene: 2. Germline CDR1 is SQVTM and CDR2 is ANQGSEA. The CDR3 contains 13 residues. CDR3 sequence (DNA): TGCAGCGTCAGGGACAGGGGTAACTATGGCTACACCTTC. Amino acid sequence: CSVRDRGNYGYTF.

J is TRBJ1-4 and V is TRBV6-1; no clear D. Germline V gives CDR1 MNHNS, CDR2 SASEGT. This CDR3 region has 14 residues. V was trimmed by 3 bases and J by 5 bases, leaving 10 bases between them. The CDR3 DNA sequence: TGTGCCAGCAGTGATAGCCATCTGAATGAAAAACTGTTTTTT. Translation: CASSDSHLNEKLFF.

This clonotype was seen more than once but under ten times. V usage is TRBV5-1 and J usage is TRBJ1-6; D uncertain. Trimming left V 1 base short and J 0 bases short, with 11 bases between. CDR1 SGHRS and CDR2 YFSETQ come from the germline V gene. The CDR3 is 17 amino acids. In DNA form, the CDR3 reads TGCGCCAGCAGCTTGACAGTTCCAAGCTCCTATAATTCACCCCTCCACTTT. Protein sequence: CASSLTVPSSYNSPLHF.

In its sample, this clonotype was seen many times. The V gene is TRBV7-2, the J gene TRBJ2-3; 7 bases agree with TRBD2. Germline V lookup: CDR1 SGHTA, CDR2 FQGNSA. With V trimmed by 3 bases and J by 1 base, 4 bases remained unmatched. The CDR3 covers 15 residues. CDR3 nucleotide sequence: TGTGCCAGCAGCTTCTCTGGGGGGGGCACAGATACGCAGTATTTT. This gives the protein CASSFSGGGTDTQYF. Based on the CDR3 plus reference TRBV7-2 and TRBJ2-3, the full variable domain is GAGVSQSPSNKVTEKGKDVELRCDPISGHTALYWYRQSLGQGLEFLIYFQGNSAPDKSGLPSDRFSAERTGGSVSTLTIQRTQQEDSAVYLCASSFSGGGTDTQYFGPGTRLTVL.

The gene calls are TRBV7-2 and TRBJ2-7; 7 bases agree with TRBD1. CDR1 SGHTA and CDR2 FQGNSA come from the germline V gene. The CDR3 loop spans 14 amino acids. The junction had 8 bases not matched to a gene; V was cut back by 5 bases and J by 4 bases. The CDR3 DNA reads as TGTGCCAGCAGCCCCCGACAGGGAAGGTACGAGCAGTACTTC. This sequence encodes CASSPRQGRYEQYF.